Below, one T cell receptor beta chain is given with its context. Its antigen is still unknown. What was sequenced were expressed TCRB transcripts, since all of the isolated RNA had been reverse transcribed. This table comes from immunoSEQ multiplex PCR, and its TCRdb copy is limited to in-frame clones, with some not included. The table has approximately 400,000 clones, roughly 15% seen once. These data belong to a study of beta chain features in type 1 diabetes. Study results and limitations: Shortening of TCRB CDR3s, moderate but significant, appeared in all four CD4+ subsets of Type 1 diabetes patients.

The CDR3 sequence is 13 residues long. V gave up 4 bases and J gave up 8 bases, with 11 bases separating them. The V gene's germline CDR1 is LNHNV and CDR2 YYDKDF (reference sequence). Central memory, naive, regulatory and stem cell-like memory CD4+ cells were sorted by CD45RO/CCR7/CD25/CD127/CD95/CD27. Sort purity for all populations was recorded as exceeding 98%. The sequence was obtained from a woman younger than 35 in good health. The material sequenced was naive CD4+ T cells from blood. V usage is TRBV15 and J usage is TRBJ1-4, with D maybe TRBD1 (5 bases). The CDR3 sequence is CATSNPTGEKLFF. In DNA form, the CDR3 reads TGTGCCACCAGCAATCCCACAGGAGAAAAACTGTTTTTT.